This T cell receptor (beta chain) is drawn from a study of T cell repertoires in cytomegalovirus infection. Study information: CMV infection and matching HLA type were both indicated by public TCR beta signatures. Points from the study as a whole: It was HLA-C-restricted CMV-specific TCR beta clonotypes that dominated the response ex vivo. There were carriers of CMV plus the relevant HLA, and cumulative public TCR beta family frequency identified them.

A few counts support this clonotype. Its specificity is unknown. This CDR3 is built from 13 residues. With 0 bases removed from V and 7 bases from J, the gap between germline ends came to 9 bases. Via MiXCR, TCRdb re-called the reads, giving one row per CDR3 protein. This sample yields some 310,000 distinct CDR3 sequences, of which around 25% are seen a single time; about 14% belongs to the top ten. The sample in question was cultured PBMCs, obtained from culture after CMV antigen stimulation. The clonotype comes from a human donor in good health (CMV status not recorded). Some clones in this sample may be carry-over from other donors' samples. The chain joins TRBV12-3 or TRBV12-4 to TRBJ1-2; D not certain. The CDR3 DNA follows: TGTGCCAGCAGTTTAGCATCCAGAATTGGCTACACCTTC. It is translated as CASSLASRIGYTF.